This T cell receptor (beta chain) emerged from a study of regulatory T cells in long-lasting Graves disease. Study-level information: Over 5 years of antithyroid drugs plus positive TSH receptor antibodies defined persistent Graves' disease. Study-wide points: With persistent disease, TRBV28, TRBJ1-2 and TRBJ2-5 were the favored segments. Those with persistent Graves' had less TCR diversity than newly diagnosed patients.

This clonotype was counted only a few times. What it recognizes is unknown. Arm-PCR with iRepertoire HTBI primers amplified the CDR3 regions for these TCR beta libraries. MiXCR, run by TCRdb on the multiplex PCR reads, gives a single entry per CDR3 protein. The sample includes 500,000 to 700,000 distinct CDR3 sequences, about 32% of them seen just once. Deletions cut 7 bases from V and 6 bases from J, with 15 bases between. CDR3 length equals 13 residues. Time point defined: persistent/refractory GD, antithyroid drugs over 5 years with positive TRAb. Preparation of the TCR library used RNA extracted from PBMCs. Staff took about 10 milliliters of peripheral blood and put it into EDTA tubes.

The input for sequencing was peripheral blood mononuclear cells (PBMCs), taken when the disease was refractory, from a patient treated with antithyroid drugs. The chain uses TRBV12-3 or TRBV12-4 and TRBJ1-1; D remains ambiguous. The origin of this receptor is a female donor with Graves disease. Here the CDR3 DNA reads TGTGCCAGCACCCAAAACGGGGTCGCTGAAGCTTTCTTT. Encoded protein: CASTQNGVAEAFF.